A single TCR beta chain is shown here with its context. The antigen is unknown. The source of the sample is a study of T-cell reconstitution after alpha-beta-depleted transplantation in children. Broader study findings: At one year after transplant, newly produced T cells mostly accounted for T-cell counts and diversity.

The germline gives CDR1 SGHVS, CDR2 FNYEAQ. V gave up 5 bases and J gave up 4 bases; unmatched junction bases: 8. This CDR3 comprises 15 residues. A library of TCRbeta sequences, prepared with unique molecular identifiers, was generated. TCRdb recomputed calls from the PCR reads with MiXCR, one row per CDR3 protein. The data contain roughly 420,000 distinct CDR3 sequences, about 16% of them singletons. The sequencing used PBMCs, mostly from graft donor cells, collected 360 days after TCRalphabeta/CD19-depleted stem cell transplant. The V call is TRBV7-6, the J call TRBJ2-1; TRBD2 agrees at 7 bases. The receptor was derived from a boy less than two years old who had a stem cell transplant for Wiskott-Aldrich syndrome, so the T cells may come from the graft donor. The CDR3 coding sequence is TGTGCCAGCAGCCTCTACCCGGGGGGATACAATGAGCAGTTCTTC. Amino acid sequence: CASSLYPGGYNEQFF. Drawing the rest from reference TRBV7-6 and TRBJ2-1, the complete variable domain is GAGVSQSPRYKVTKRGQDVALRCDPISGHVSLYWYRQALGQGPEFLTYFNYEAQQDKSGLPNDRFSAERPEGSISTLTIQRTEQRDSAMYRCASSLYPGGYNEQFFGPGTRLTVL.